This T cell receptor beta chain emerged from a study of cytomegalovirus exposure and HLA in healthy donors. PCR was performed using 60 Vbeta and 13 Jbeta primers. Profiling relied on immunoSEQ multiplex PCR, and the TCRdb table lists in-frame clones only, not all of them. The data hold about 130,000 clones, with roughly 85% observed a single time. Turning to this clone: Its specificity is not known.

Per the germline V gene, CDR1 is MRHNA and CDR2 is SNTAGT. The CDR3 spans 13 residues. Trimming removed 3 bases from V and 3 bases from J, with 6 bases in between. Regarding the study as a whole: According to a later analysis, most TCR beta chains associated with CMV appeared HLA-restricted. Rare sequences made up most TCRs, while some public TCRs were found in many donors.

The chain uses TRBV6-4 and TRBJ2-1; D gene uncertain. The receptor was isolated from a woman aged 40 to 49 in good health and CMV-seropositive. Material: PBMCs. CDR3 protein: CASSEGSYNEQFF. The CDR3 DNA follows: TGTGCCAGCAGTGAGGGCAGCTACAATGAGCAGTTCTTC.